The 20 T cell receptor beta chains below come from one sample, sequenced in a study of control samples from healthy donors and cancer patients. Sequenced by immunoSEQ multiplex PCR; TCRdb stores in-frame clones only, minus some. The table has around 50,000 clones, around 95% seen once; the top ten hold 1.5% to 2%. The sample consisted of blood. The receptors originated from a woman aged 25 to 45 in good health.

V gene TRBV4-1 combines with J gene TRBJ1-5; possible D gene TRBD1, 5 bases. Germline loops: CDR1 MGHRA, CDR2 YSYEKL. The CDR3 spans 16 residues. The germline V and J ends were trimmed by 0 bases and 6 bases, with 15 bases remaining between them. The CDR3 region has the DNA TGCGCCAGCAGCCAAGATTCCTGGGTCGGGACTCAGCCCCAGCATTTT. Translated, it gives CASSQDSWVGTQPQHF.

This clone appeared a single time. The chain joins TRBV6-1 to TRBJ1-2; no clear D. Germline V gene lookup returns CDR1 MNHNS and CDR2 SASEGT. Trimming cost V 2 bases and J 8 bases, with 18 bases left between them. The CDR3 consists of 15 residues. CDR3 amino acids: CASSESPTVSFGYTF. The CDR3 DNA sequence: TGTGCCAGCAGTGAATCGCCTACCGTTTCATTCGGCTACACCTTC.

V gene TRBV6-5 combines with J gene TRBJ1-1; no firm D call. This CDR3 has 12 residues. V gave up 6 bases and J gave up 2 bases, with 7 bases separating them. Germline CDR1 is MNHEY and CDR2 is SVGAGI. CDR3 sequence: CASRPSNTEAFF. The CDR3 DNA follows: TGTGCCAGCAGGCCATCAAACACTGAAGCTTTCTTT.

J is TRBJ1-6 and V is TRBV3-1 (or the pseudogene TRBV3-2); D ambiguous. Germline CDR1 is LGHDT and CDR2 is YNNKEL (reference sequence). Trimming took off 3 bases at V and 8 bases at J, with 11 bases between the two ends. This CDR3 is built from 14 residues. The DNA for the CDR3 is TGTGCCAGCAGCCACCGGGGTCGAGATTCACCCCTCCACTTT. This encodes CASSHRGRDSPLHF.

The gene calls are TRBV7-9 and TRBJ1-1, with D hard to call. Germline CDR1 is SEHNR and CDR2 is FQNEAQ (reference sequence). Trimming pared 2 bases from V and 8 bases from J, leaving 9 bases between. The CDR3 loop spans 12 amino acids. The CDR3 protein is CASSLLFGEAFF. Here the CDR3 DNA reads TGTGCCAGCAGCTTACTATTCGGGGAAGCTTTCTTT.

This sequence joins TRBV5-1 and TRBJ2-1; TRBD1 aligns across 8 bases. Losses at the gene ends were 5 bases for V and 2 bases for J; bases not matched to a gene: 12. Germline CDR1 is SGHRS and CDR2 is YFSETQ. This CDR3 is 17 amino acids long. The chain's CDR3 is CASSGATGVRTYNEQFF. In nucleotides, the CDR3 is TGCGCCAGCAGTGGGGCGACAGGGGTTCGAACCTACAATGAGCAGTTCTTC. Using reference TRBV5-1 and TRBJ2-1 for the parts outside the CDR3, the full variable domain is KAGVTQTPRYLIKTRGQQVTLSCSPISGHRSVSWYQQTPGQGLQFLFEYFSETQRNKGNFPGRFSGRQFSNSRSEMNVSTLELGDSALYLCASSGATGVRTYNEQFFGPGTRLTVL.

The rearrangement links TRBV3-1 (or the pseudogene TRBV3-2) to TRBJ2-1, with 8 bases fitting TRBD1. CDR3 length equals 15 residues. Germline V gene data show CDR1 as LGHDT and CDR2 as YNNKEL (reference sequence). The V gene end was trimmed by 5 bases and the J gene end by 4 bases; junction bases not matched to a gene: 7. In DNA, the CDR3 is TGTGCCAGCAGCAACTCCGGGACAGGATACAATGAGCAGTTCTTC. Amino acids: CASSNSGTGYNEQFF.

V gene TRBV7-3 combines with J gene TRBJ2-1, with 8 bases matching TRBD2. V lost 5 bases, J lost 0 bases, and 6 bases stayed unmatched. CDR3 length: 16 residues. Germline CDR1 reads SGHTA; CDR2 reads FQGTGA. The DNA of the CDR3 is TGTGCCAGCAGCGTGACCGGGACTAGCTCCTACAATGAGCAGTTCTTC. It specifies CASSVTGTSSYNEQFF.

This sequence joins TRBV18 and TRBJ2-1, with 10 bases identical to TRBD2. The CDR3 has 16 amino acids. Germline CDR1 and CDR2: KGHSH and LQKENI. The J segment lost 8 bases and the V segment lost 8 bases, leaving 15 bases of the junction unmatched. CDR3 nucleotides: TGTGCCAGCGCGATCGGACTAGCGGAAGTTTTTGATGAGCAGTTCTTC. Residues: CASAIGLAEVFDEQFF.

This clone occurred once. Written as DNA, the CDR3 is TGTGCCTCAAAGCGGGAGAGCTCCTACAATGAGCAGTTCTTC. Protein product: CASKRESSYNEQFF. V and J are TRBV2 and TRBJ2-1; 8 nucleotides align to TRBD2. The CDR3 runs 14 residues. The J segment lost 0 bases and the V segment lost 11 bases, leaving 6 bases of the junction unmatched. Germline assignment: CDR1 SNHLY and CDR2 FYNNEI. Using reference TRBV2 and TRBJ2-1 for the parts outside the CDR3, the full variable domain is EPEVTQTPSHQVTQMGQEVILRCVPISNHLYFYWYRQILGQKVEFLVSFYNNEISEKSEIFDDQFSVERPDGSNFTLKIRSTKLEDSAMYFCASKRESSYNEQFFGPGTRLTVL.

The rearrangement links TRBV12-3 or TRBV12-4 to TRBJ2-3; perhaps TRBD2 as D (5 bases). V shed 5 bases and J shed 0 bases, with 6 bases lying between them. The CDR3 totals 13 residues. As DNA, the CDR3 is TGTGCCAGCAGTCCTAGCAGCACAGATACGCAGTATTTT. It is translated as CASSPSSTDTQYF.

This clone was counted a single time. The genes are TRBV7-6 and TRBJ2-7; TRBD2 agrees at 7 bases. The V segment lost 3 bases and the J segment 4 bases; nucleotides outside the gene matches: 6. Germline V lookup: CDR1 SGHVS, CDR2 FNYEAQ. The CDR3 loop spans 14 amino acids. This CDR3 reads CASSLGGDSYEQYF. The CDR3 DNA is TGTGCCAGCAGCTTGGGGGGGGATTCATACGAGCAGTACTTC. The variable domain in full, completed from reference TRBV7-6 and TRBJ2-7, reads GAGVSQSPRYKVTKRGQDVALRCDPISGHVSLYWYRQALGQGPEFLTYFNYEAQQDKSGLPNDRFSAERPEGSISTLTIQRTEQRDSAMYRCASSLGGDSYEQYFGPGTRLTVT.

As DNA, the CDR3 is TGTGCCAGCTCACCCGACAGGGCGAACACTGAAGCTTTCTTT. Translating gives CASSPDRANTEAFF. The J gene is TRBJ1-1, the V gene TRBV18; the match to TRBD1 covers 7 bases. CDR1 is KGHSH, CDR2 LQKENI, per germline. This CDR3 is built from 14 residues. J was trimmed by 1 base and V by 3 bases; bases with no gene match: 2.

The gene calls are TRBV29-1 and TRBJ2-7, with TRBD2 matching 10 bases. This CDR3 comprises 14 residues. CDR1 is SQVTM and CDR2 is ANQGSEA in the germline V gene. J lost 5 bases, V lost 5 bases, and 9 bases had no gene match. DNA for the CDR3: TGCAGCGTTTTGTTTGGCGGACTAGCGGACGAGCAGTACTTC. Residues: CSVLFGGLADEQYF.

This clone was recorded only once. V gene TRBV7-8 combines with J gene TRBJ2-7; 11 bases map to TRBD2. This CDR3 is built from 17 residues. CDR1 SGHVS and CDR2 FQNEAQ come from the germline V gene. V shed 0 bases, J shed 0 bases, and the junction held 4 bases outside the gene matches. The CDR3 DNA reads TGTGCCAGCAGCTTAGCCCTTAGCGGGAGGGCCTCCTACGAGCAGTACTTC. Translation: CASSLALSGRASYEQYF.

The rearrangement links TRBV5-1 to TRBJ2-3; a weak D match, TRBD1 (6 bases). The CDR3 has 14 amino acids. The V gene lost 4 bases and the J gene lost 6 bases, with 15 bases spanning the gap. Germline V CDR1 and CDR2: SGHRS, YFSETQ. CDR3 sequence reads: CASSRAGVADTQYF. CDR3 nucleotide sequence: TGCGCCAGCAGCCGGGCAGGGGTGGCGGATACGCAGTATTTT.

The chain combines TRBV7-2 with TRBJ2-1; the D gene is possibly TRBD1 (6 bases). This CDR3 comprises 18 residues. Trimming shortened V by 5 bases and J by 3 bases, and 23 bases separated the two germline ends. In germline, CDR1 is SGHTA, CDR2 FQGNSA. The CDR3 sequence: CASSRPHLAGDIYNEQFF. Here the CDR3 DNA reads TGTGCCAGCAGCCGGCCTCACCTAGCCGGGGACATCTACAATGAGCAGTTCTTC. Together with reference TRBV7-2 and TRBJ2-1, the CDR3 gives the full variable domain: GAGVSQSPSNKVTEKGKDVELRCDPISGHTALYWYRQSLGQGLEFLIYFQGNSAPDKSGLPSDRFSAERTGGSVSTLTIQRTQQEDSAVYLCASSRPHLAGDIYNEQFFGPGTRLTVL.

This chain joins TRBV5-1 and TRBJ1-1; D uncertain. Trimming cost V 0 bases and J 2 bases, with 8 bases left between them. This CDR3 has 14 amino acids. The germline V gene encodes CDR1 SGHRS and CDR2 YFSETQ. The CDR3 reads CASSLEVRNTEAFF. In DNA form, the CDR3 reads TGCGCCAGCAGCTTGGAAGTCAGAAACACTGAAGCTTTCTTT.

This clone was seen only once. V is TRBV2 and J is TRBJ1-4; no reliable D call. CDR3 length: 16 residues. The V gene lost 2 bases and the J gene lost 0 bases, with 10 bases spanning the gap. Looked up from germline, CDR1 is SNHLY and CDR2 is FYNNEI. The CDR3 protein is CASSERADTTNEKLFF. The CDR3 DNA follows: TGTGCCAGCAGTGAAAGGGCAGACACAACTAATGAAAAACTGTTTTTT.

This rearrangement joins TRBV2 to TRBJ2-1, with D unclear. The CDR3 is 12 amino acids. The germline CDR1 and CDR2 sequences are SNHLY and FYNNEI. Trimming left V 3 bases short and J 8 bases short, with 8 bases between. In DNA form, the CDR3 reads TGTGCCAGCAGTGATTTCTTTTATGAGCAGTTCTTC. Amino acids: CASSDFFYEQFF.